This T cell receptor beta chain derives from a study of siplizumab effects on memory and regulatory T cells. Data came from immunoSEQ multiplex PCR; TCRdb stores just in-frame clones and leaves some out. The sample holds about 98,000 clones, 80% to 95% seen once. This CDR3 comprises 12 residues. V gave up 10 bases and J gave up 6 bases, with 13 bases separating them. Looked up from germline, CDR1 is ENHRY and CDR2 is SYGVKD. The sequenced sample was CD4+ T cells sorted from blood. V and J are TRBV10-3 and TRBJ2-1, with unresolved D. The TCR originated in a human donor in good health. CDR3 nucleotide sequence: TGTGCCACCGGAAGGCAGACCAATGAGCAGTTCTTC. It encodes CATGRQTNEQFF.